The rows below give T cell receptor beta chains drawn from one sample of a study of early T cells in non-severe SARS-CoV-2 infection. TCRdb reprocessed the 5' RACE reads via MiXCR and lists one record per CDR3 protein. Of around 40,000 distinct CDR3 sequences in the sample, roughly a tenth were seen once. Sequenced sample: whole blood. The receptors shown here come from an adult who was a healthcare worker with PCR-confirmed SARS-CoV-2 infection or an uninfected control (not recorded which). The CDR3 runs from the conserved cysteine through the conserved F or W. A D gene is named only where the DNA matches it firmly. Only part of the rows carry a size: once, few, many, or a class if the clone is expanded.

clone_size	d_call	v_call	j_call	cdr3_nt	cdr3_aa
many	NA	TRBV7-2	TRBJ2-3	TGTGCCAGCAGCTCCTCTTCGGGGGGCACAGATACGCAGTATTTT	CASSSSSGGTDTQYF
once	TRBD2	TRBV7-3	TRBJ2-5	TGTGCCAGCAGCTTAGGGCTAGCGGGGACTCAAGAGACCCAGTACTTC	CASSLGLAGTQETQYF
few	NA	TRBV30	TRBJ1-2	TGTGCCCGGGGTCAGGAAGAGGACTATGGCTACACCTTC	CARGQEEDYGYTF
NA	NA	TRBV27	TRBJ2-1	TGTGCCAGCACTAAACGACAGGTGGGCTCCTACAATGAGCAGTTCTTC	CASTKRQVGSYNEQFF
NA	TRBD1	TRBV20-1	TRBJ2-7	TGCAGTGCTGTGGACAGGGTCCTTCCTACCTACGAGCAGTACTTC	CSAVDRVLPTYEQYF
few	TRBD1	TRBV12-5	TRBJ2-7	TGTGCTAGTGGTCTCGACAGGGTTCGCGAGCAGTACTTC	CASGLDRVREQYF
many	NA	TRBV24-1	TRBJ1-5	TGTGCCACCAGTGATGAGGGACCTAGCAATCAGCCCCAGCATTTT	CATSDEGPSNQPQHF
NA	NA	TRBV29-1	TRBJ1-4	TGCAGCGTTGCCTCAGTTGGACGGGAAAAACTGTTTTTT	CSVASVGREKLFF
few	NA	TRBV29-1	TRBJ2-5	TGCAGCGTTGCAGGCGGGGAGGAGACCCAGTACTTC	CSVAGGEETQYF
few	NA	TRBV7-6	TRBJ1-1	TGTGCCAGCAGCCGAGCGGGAGCAGGGACGTTGAACACTGAAGCTTTCTTT	CASSRAGAGTLNTEAFF
few	TRBD1	TRBV5-1	TRBJ2-1	TGCGCCAGCACTCCCCGGGACAGGCTCCCTAGCCTATACAATGAGCAGTTCTTC	CASTPRDRLPSLYNEQFF
few	TRBD1	TRBV29-1	TRBJ1-6	TGCAGCGCCAAGGACAGGGAGAATTCACCCCTCCACTTT	CSAKDRENSPLHF
few	TRBD1	TRBV7-6	TRBJ2-1	TGTGCCAGCAGCTTAGGAGGACAGGGTGCGGTCAATGAGCAGTTCTTC	CASSLGGQGAVNEQFF
once	NA	TRBV20-1	TRBJ2-3	TGCAGTGCTAGAGTGGCGGGGGCAGGACACGATACGCAGTATTTT	CSARVAGAGHDTQYF
many	NA	TRBV27	TRBJ2-7	TGTGCCAGCAGAGTTGGGGCCTCCCCCGAGCAGTACTTC	CASRVGASPEQYF
many	NA	TRBV7-6	TRBJ2-3	TGTGCCAGCAGCGCTCAGGGCCGGGATACGCAGTATTTT	CASSAQGRDTQYF